This entry describes one T cell receptor (beta chain). Its target antigen remains unknown. The record has no base qualities; no much larger clone is one base away. The entry originates in a study of shared clonotypes between healthy human individuals (dated by TCRdb to 2018 to 2020). Study-wide context: A few men and two women, aged 18 to 49 years, made up the cohort. Libraries were prepared and TCR repertoires were sequenced by different laboratories using diverse techniques, in order to increase sequencing depth and limit assay-specific biases. For each donor, CD4 naive and CD4 memory were each run on three plates, CD8 naive on two plates, and CD8 memory on one plate. To estimate repertoire size and how much clonotypes are shared between individuals, the study performed deep sequencing of blood TCR repertoires from five healthy adults. Each donor's leukapheresis produced roughly between roughly 0.9 and 9 billion PBMCs.

The CDR3 runs 15 amino acids, cysteine and phenylalanine included. The only DNA kept is the CDR3, 45 bases in frame from the first base. The CDR1 and CDR2 encoded by the germline V gene are SGHRS and YFSETQ. V was cut back by 2 bases and J by 2 bases, leaving a gap of 11 bases between them. General conclusions and limits of the study: Clonotypes shared by all four sorted-subset donors showed higher generation probabilities than non-shared clonotypes. Pairwise subsampling led to the expectation that sequencing depth would affect the degree of clonotype sharing among donors. Naive subsets generally had larger estimated clonotype richness than memory subsets did. The small number of donors limited the genetic and exposure-history diversity represented. Across a few donors, around 5% of naive CD4, roughly 3.3% of naive CD8, about 2.3% of memory CD4, and 0.4% of memory CD8 clonotypes were shared. Sampling was restricted to blood, and TCR repertoires in tissues likely differ from the TCR repertoires found in blood. Rarefaction of sorted-subset datasets indicated incomplete sequencing despite the large sequencing depth.

Donors were healthy HIV-negative adults with no recently reported acute infections or vaccinations. Every donor was a Caucasian adult living in Nashville, Tennessee, USA. CD4+ T cells were enriched by magnetic negative selection, after which naive cells were positively selected on CD45RA and the negative fraction was taken as the memory subset. Blood was obtained by leukapheresis, after which PBMCs were separated by Ficoll-Histopaque density gradient centrifugation and cryopreserved in liquid nitrogen vapor phase. Purity and quantity of every magnetically sorted T cell population were checked by analytical flow cytometry. Genomic DNA was isolated from every sorted fraction and measured by UV absorbance on a Nanodrop 2000c. TCR CDR3 regions were amplified from genomic DNA by multiplex PCR using the deep immunoSEQ assay. Genomic DNA extracted from each cell subset was distributed evenly over all wells of several immunoSEQ 96-well plates, and each plate served as one replicate. For sorted subsets, around 0.2 ug genomic DNA, equal to 25,000 to 35,000 T cell genomes, was loaded into each replicate PCR. The purified libraries were quantified using a Qubit 3.0 fluorometer, sized with a Bioanalyzer 2100, and then quantified again using the KAPA Library Quantification kit. Each immunoSEQ 96-well plate was sequenced on its own single-read 150-cycle Illumina NextSeq 550 flow cell. Per the original workflow: Because only junctional sequences without quality scores were contained in the immunoSEQ output, filtering matching that applied to full-length reads could not be performed. To assign V/J genes and CDR3, sequences were annotated against IMGT germline references using PyIR, a Python wrapper for IgBLAST v1.9. Reads were filtered out if the reads had weak V/J assignments (E-value above 1e-6), no CDR3, stop codons, out-of-frame junctions, or ambiguous translated residues. A V3J clonotype was defined by an identical inferred V gene, J gene, and CDR3 amino acid sequence. Percentage overlap between repertoires was computed as shared unique clonotypes divided by the size of the smaller repertoire. RTK rarefaction, the Chao1 estimator, and Recon v2.1 estimates of unobserved clonotypes were used to assess repertoire richness. OLGA was used to compute generation probabilities for all TCRbeta clonotypes that the gDNA method yielded from a few donors. TCRdb limited this immuneACCESS table to in-frame rearrangements with V and J called. A share of clones is missing; checked studies link under half to unresolved V genes, and the rest is unexplained. V, J and clone size are those of that table, while D and trimming were read from the DNA. Recorded for this sample are fewer than 1.8 million clones; approximately 98.5% of them occurred a single time. 0.36% of the sample comes from the top ten.

The V gene is TRBV5-1 and the J gene is TRBJ2-1, and perhaps TRBD2 as D gene, on 6 matching bases. The specimen sequenced was naive CD4+ T cells sorted from blood. Explained via the paper, the cell subset or site label denotes: CD45RA+ positively selected. This clonotype was sampled from a young man in good health. The bases are TGCGCCAGCAGCTTTAGCGGAGACCCCTACAATGAGCAGTTCTTC. The encoded protein is CASSFSGDPYNEQFF.